What follows are 25 T cell receptor beta chains derived from one specimen sequenced in a study of OX40 agonist ivuxolimab in advanced cancers. Profiled with immunoSEQ multiplex PCR; TCRdb holds only in-frame clones, not every one. The sample lists some 61,000 clones; about 87% were seen once. The sample consisted of CD4+ or CD8+ T cells sorted from blood, taken in a trial of the OX40 agonist ivuxolimab. The receptors were sampled from an adult with an advanced solid tumor such as melanoma, head and neck, liver or kidney cancer.

This chain joins TRBV6-5 and TRBJ1-1, with D tentatively TRBD1 (5 bases). CDR3 length: 15 residues. The V and J ends lost 2 bases and 0 bases respectively, with 10 bases between them. The germline V gene encodes CDR1 MNHEY and CDR2 SVGAGI. The chain's CDR3 is CASSYAGQMNTEAFF. The CDR3 bases are TGTGCCAGCAGTTACGCCGGACAAATGAACACTGAAGCTTTCTTT.

This chain uses TRBV28 with TRBJ2-7, with D hard to call. Germline-derived CDR1 and CDR2 are MDHEN and SYDVKM. The CDR3 is 14 residues long. The V end was cut by 3 bases, the J end by 4 bases, with 13 bases between. Here the CDR3 reads CASSFGGSIYEQYF. CDR3 DNA: TGTGCCAGCAGTTTTGGCGGATCCATTTACGAGCAGTACTTC.

The CDR3 DNA reads as TGTGCCAGCAGTCGTCACAGTCTTAATGAAAAACTGTTTTTT. This translates into CASSRHSLNEKLFF. V gene TRBV28 combines with J gene TRBJ1-4; D gene unclear. The germline V gene encodes CDR1 MDHEN and CDR2 SYDVKM. CDR3 size: 14 residues. Trimming left V 5 bases short and J 4 bases short, with 11 bases between.

The chain joins TRBV11-2 to TRBJ1-4; tentatively, D is TRBD1 (6 bases). Germline V gene data show CDR1 as SGHAT and CDR2 as FQNNGV. The length of the CDR3 is 15 residues. The V and J ends lost 5 bases and 8 bases respectively, with 18 bases between them. CDR3 sequence (DNA): TGTGCCAGCAGCCTAATGGGGGGGCGCAGCGAAAAACTGTTTTTT. It encodes CASSLMGGRSEKLFF.

The chain combines TRBV10-3 with TRBJ1-6, with 11 bases lining up with TRBD1. The V gene end was trimmed by 10 bases and the J gene end by 13 bases; junction bases not matched to a gene: 9. Per germline, CDR1 ENHRY and CDR2 SYGVKD. The CDR3 covers 13 residues. In DNA, the CDR3 is TGTGCCACGGAGGGACAGGGGGAAGGGCCCCTCCACTTT. The encoded protein is CATEGQGEGPLHF.

The V gene is TRBV27, the J gene TRBJ2-5, with D perhaps TRBD2 (6 bases). V was pared by 5 bases and J by 4 bases, with 11 bases between. Per the germline V gene, CDR1 is MNHEY and CDR2 is SMNVEV (reference sequence). This CDR3 is 13 amino acids long. CDR3 residues: CASSHQGLETQYF. CDR3 nucleotides: TGTGCCAGCAGTCACCAGGGACTAGAGACCCAGTACTTC.

The chain uses TRBV27 and TRBJ1-2, with a tentative D call TRBD1 (6 bases). The CDR3 length is 14 residues. In germline, CDR1 is MNHEY, CDR2 SMNVEV (reference sequence). With 5 bases removed from V and 0 bases from J, the gap between germline ends came to 10 bases. CDR3 sequence (DNA): TGTGCCAGCAGTCCACAGGGACCTAACTATGGCTACACCTTC. It codes for CASSPQGPNYGYTF.

The rearrangement links TRBV19 to TRBJ2-2; D ambiguous. In germline, CDR1 is LNHDA, CDR2 SQIVND (reference sequence). With 5 bases removed from V and 2 bases from J, the gap between germline ends came to 9 bases. The CDR3 is 14 amino acids. The CDR3 here is CASSWNINTGELFF. The CDR3 bases are TGTGCCAGTAGTTGGAATATCAACACCGGGGAGCTGTTTTTT.

This chain connects TRBV28 to TRBJ1-1; TRBD1 matches 8 bases. The CDR3 totals 15 residues. The trim removed 2 bases at V and 9 bases at J, leaving 11 bases unmatched. CDR1 is MDHEN and CDR2 is SYDVKM in the germline V gene. The CDR3 coding sequence is TGTGCCAGCAGTTTACGGACAGGGACTATGTCAAAAGCTTTCTTT. As protein: CASSLRTGTMSKAFF. The full variable domain, completed using reference TRBV28 and TRBJ1-1, is DVKVTQSSRYLVKRTGEKVFLECVQDMDHENMFWYRQDPGLGLRLIYFSYDVKMKEKGDIPEGYSVSREKKERFSLILESASTNQTSMYLCASSLRTGTMSKAFFGQGTRLTVV.

The chain is built from TRBV7-3 and TRBJ1-1; D call uncertain. Looked up from germline, CDR1 is SGHTA and CDR2 is FQGTGA. Trimming cost V 2 bases and J 1 base, with 8 bases left between them. The CDR3 contains 14 residues. The chain's CDR3 is CASSLLGQNTEAFF. CDR3 nucleotides: TGTGCCAGCAGCTTATTGGGCCAGAACACTGAAGCTTTCTTT. The full variable domain, its missing parts supplied by reference TRBV7-3 and TRBJ1-1, is GAGVSQTPSNKVTEKGKYVELRCDPISGHTALYWYRQSLGQGPEFLIYFQGTGAADDSGLPNDRFFAVRPEGSVSTLKIQRTERGDSAVYLCASSLLGQNTEAFFGQGTRLTVV.

The chain carries TRBV11-2 and TRBJ2-7; no firm D call. Between the trimmed V and J ends, which lost 3 bases and 5 bases, there was a span of 20 bases. The CDR3 consists of 16 residues. CDR1 and CDR2 from the germline V gene are SGHAT and FQNNGV. CDR3 nucleotides: TGTGCCAGCAGCTTGCGCCCAGGTGACCCCCTCCACGAGCAGTACTTC. Its protein is CASSLRPGDPLHEQYF. Based on the CDR3 plus reference TRBV11-2 and TRBJ2-7, the full variable domain is EAGVAQSPRYKIIEKRQSVAFWCNPISGHATLYWYQQILGQGPKLLIQFQNNGVVDDSQLPKDRFSAERLKGVDSTLKIQPAKLEDSAVYLCASSLRPGDPLHEQYFGPGTRLTVT.

The chain uses TRBV2 and TRBJ1-1; 10 bases agree with TRBD1. Unmatched junction bases numbered 12, after V lost 6 bases and J lost 5 bases. The CDR3 contains 16 residues. Germline assignment: CDR1 SNHLY and CDR2 FYNNEI. CDR3 sequence: CASRLLGQGGRTEAFF. CDR3 nucleotides: TGTGCCAGCAGACTTTTAGGACAGGGGGGGAGGACTGAAGCTTTCTTT.

The J gene is TRBJ2-3, the V gene TRBV11-1; D might be TRBD2 (6 bases). In germline, CDR1 is SGHAT, CDR2 FQDESV (reference sequence). CDR3 length equals 16 residues. V lost 5 bases to trimming and J lost 5 bases, with 20 bases between them. Written as DNA, the CDR3 is TGTGCCAGCAGCCCCAATAGCGGAACCAGGCGAGATACGCAGTATTTT. Protein product: CASSPNSGTRRDTQYF.

The rearrangement joins TRBV6-1 to TRBJ2-2; D remains ambiguous. Germline CDR1 reads MNHNS; CDR2 reads SASEGT. V was pared by 6 bases and J by 1 base, with 3 bases between. The CDR3 loop spans 12 amino acids. The CDR3, as DNA: TGTGCCAGCAGCCTGAACACCGGGGAGCTGTTTTTT. Translating gives CASSLNTGELFF.

V gene TRBV4-2 combines with J gene TRBJ2-7; tentative D call: TRBD2 (5 bases). V lost 3 bases and J lost 3, with 12 bases in between. This CDR3 has 14 residues. Germline V gene data show CDR1 as LGHNA and CDR2 as YNFKEQ. DNA for the CDR3: TGTGCCAGCAGCCACCAGGACTTGGGCTACGAGCAGTACTTC. Protein: CASSHQDLGYEQYF.

V and J are TRBV28 and TRBJ2-5; 9 positions agree with TRBD1. This CDR3 region has 17 residues. The V gene end was trimmed by 5 bases and the J gene end by 4 bases; junction bases not matched to a gene: 14. Per germline, CDR1 MDHEN and CDR2 SYDVKM. CDR3 DNA sequence: TGTGCCAGCAGTCAACCTGTTACAGGGGGCAGGGGAGAGACCCAGTACTTC. Its translation: CASSQPVTGGRGETQYF.

This clone was seen just once. The chain recombines TRBV6-5 with TRBJ2-1; the D gene is possibly TRBD2 (5 bases). CDR3 size: 15 residues. Trimming shortened V by 6 bases and J by 4 bases, and 16 bases separated the two germline ends. Germline V lookup: CDR1 MNHEY, CDR2 SVGAGI. The CDR3 loop reads CASRRTRGFYNEQFF. Here the CDR3 DNA reads TGTGCCAGCAGGCGCACTAGAGGCTTTTACAATGAGCAGTTCTTC.

The rearrangement joins TRBV9 to TRBJ1-3; 9 nucleotides align to TRBD1. Germline values: CDR1 SGDLS, CDR2 YYNGEE. The CDR3 covers 17 residues. Trimming removed 5 bases from V and 0 bases from J; junction bases left unmatched: 9. The DNA of the CDR3 is TGTGCCAGCAGTCAAGGGGGACAGGGAGGCTCTGGAAACACCATATATTTT. It specifies CASSQGGQGGSGNTIYF.

The chain uses TRBV6-5 and TRBJ2-7; D is undetermined. There are 13 residues in the CDR3. Trimming shortened V by 6 bases and J by 2 bases, and 11 bases separated the two germline ends. Germline assignment: CDR1 MNHEY and CDR2 SVGAGI. The chain's CDR3 is CASRPRQPYEQYF. DNA of the CDR3: TGTGCCAGCAGGCCCCGTCAGCCCTACGAGCAGTACTTC.

V is TRBV4-1 and J is TRBJ2-3; weak D call: TRBD1 (7 bases). This CDR3 has 16 residues. V gave up 4 bases and J gave up 2 bases, with 16 bases separating them. Germline V gene sequence: CDR1 MGHRA, CDR2 YSYEKL. Here the CDR3 reads CASSLEGQRATDTQYF. The DNA of the CDR3 is TGCGCCAGCAGCCTTGAGGGACAGCGGGCCACAGATACGCAGTATTTT.

The chain joins TRBV28 to TRBJ2-7, with D perhaps being TRBD1 or TRBD2 (5 bases each). Germline CDR1 MDHEN, CDR2 SYDVKM. The CDR3 has 15 residues. Trimming removed 3 bases from V and 2 bases from J, with 14 bases in between. Written as DNA, the CDR3 is TGTGCCAGCAGTTTCTCCAGCAGGGAGCCCTACGAGCAGTACTTC. It specifies CASSFSSREPYEQYF. Combining the CDR3 with reference TRBV28 and TRBJ2-7 gives the whole variable domain DVKVTQSSRYLVKRTGEKVFLECVQDMDHENMFWYRQDPGLGLRLIYFSYDVKMKEKGDIPEGYSVSREKKERFSLILESASTNQTSMYLCASSFSSREPYEQYFGPGTRLTVT.

The rearrangement links TRBV9 to TRBJ2-7, with D maybe TRBD2 (6 bases). The CDR3 length is 14 residues. The germline gives CDR1 SGDLS, CDR2 YYNGEE. Trimming pared 3 bases from V and 2 bases from J, leaving 12 bases between. The CDR3 protein is CASSGRDSTYEQYF. CDR3 nucleotides: TGTGCCAGCAGCGGCCGGGACTCCACCTACGAGCAGTACTTC.

CDR3: CASSFPHRLAGGNTDTQYF. The CDR3, as DNA: TGTGCCAGCAGTTTCCCTCACCGACTAGCGGGAGGGAACACAGATACGCAGTATTTT. The rearrangement joins TRBV28 to TRBJ2-3; 14 bases line up with TRBD2. This CDR3 spans 19 amino acids. The germline CDR1 and CDR2 sequences are MDHEN and SYDVKM. V shed 3 bases and J 2 bases; nucleotides not matched to a gene: 10.

The chain combines TRBV9 with TRBJ2-1, with D possibly matching TRBD2 (5 bases). Trimming took 4 bases from V and 0 from J, leaving 14 bases between them. The germline CDR1 and CDR2 sequences are SGDLS and YYNGEE. The CDR3 covers 16 residues. CDR3 protein: CASSPTVGGSYNEQFF. Written as DNA, the CDR3 is TGTGCCAGCAGCCCTACGGTCGGAGGCTCCTACAATGAGCAGTTCTTC.

This chain uses TRBV5-8 with TRBJ1-4; 8 bases agree with TRBD1. The CDR3 has 15 amino acids. The ends lost 0 bases at V and 7 bases at J; junction bases unmatched: 5. Looked up from germline, CDR1 is SGHTS and CDR2 is YDEGEE. The CDR3 region has the DNA TGTGCCAGCAGCTTGGCCGGGACAGGTAGTGAAAAACTGTTTTTT. Amino acids: CASSLAGTGSEKLFF.